A single sample is the source of the 21 T cell receptor beta chains below, sequenced in a study of shared clonotypes between healthy human individuals. Naive-designated CD8 cells lacked CD45RO, were positively enriched for CCR7, and omitted terminally differentiated effector memory CD45RA+ cells. TCRdb keeps only in-frame clones here, not all; method: immunoSEQ multiplex PCR. The sample includes nearly 2 million clones, about 95% of them seen just once. Sample: naive CD8+ T cells sorted from blood. The receptors originated from a man younger than 35 in good health.

V and J are TRBV18 and TRBJ1-3; D gene unclear. The V and J ends lost 6 bases and 6 bases respectively, with 21 bases between them. The CDR3 sequence is 16 residues long. CDR1 is KGHSH and CDR2 is LQKENI in the germline V gene. CDR3 in amino acids: CASSPLLEGSENTIYF. DNA of the CDR3: TGTGCCAGCTCCCCCCTTTTGGAGGGAAGCGAAAACACCATATATTTT.

This chain connects TRBV5-1 to TRBJ2-1, with a possible D match to TRBD2 (5 bases). This CDR3 has 16 residues. The V gene lost 4 bases and the J gene lost 5 bases, with 19 bases spanning the gap. The germline gives CDR1 SGHRS, CDR2 YFSETQ. The CDR3 DNA follows: TGCGCCAGCAGCCCCTGGGGAGAGGGCTTCCACAATGAGCAGTTCTTC. This sequence encodes CASSPWGEGFHNEQFF.

J is TRBJ1-4 and V is TRBV7-2, with D hard to call. The ends were cut back, 4 bases at V and 10 bases at J, with 10 bases in the middle. The CDR3 is 12 amino acids. The germline CDR1 and CDR2 sequences are SGHTA and FQGNSA. The CDR3 DNA reads as TGTGCCAGCAGCTCCCCGGAGGGAAAACTGTTTTTT. Translating gives CASSSPEGKLFF.

This rearrangement joins TRBV4-3 to TRBJ2-5; 8 nucleotides line up with TRBD2. The CDR3 loop spans 20 amino acids. Germline CDR1 reads LGHNA; CDR2 reads YSLEER. V was pared by 0 bases and J by 1 base, with 16 bases of the junction left unmatched. The CDR3 nucleotides read TGCGCCAGCAGCCAAGATCTGATCCCAACTAGCGGCGCCTTCCAAGAGACCCAGTACTTC. Amino acids: CASSQDLIPTSGAFQETQYF.

This chain uses TRBV9 with TRBJ2-1, with 10 bases lining up with TRBD1. This CDR3 is 15 amino acids long. The V segment lost 0 bases and the J segment 8 bases; nucleotides outside the gene matches: 5. Per the germline V gene, CDR1 is SGDLS and CDR2 is YYNGEE. The CDR3 region has the DNA TGTGCCAGCAGCGTAGGGAGTGGACAGGGGGATGAGCAGTTCTTC. It yields the protein CASSVGSGQGDEQFF.

The rearrangement links TRBV29-1 to TRBJ2-7; 13 positions match TRBD2. The length of the CDR3 is 16 residues. The trim removed 0 bases at V and 6 bases at J, leaving 8 bases unmatched. Germline V CDR1 and CDR2: SQVTM, ANQGSEA. CDR3 bases: TGCAGCGTTGAAGATCGGAGACTAGCGGGAGGATCCGAGCAGTACTTC. As protein: CSVEDRRLAGGSEQYF.

The rearrangement joins TRBV28 to TRBJ2-3; 9 nucleotides agree with TRBD2. The CDR3 sequence is 17 residues long. From germline, CDR1 is MDHEN and CDR2 SYDVKM. V gave up 1 base and J gave up 3 bases; unmatched junction bases: 8. CDR3 sequence: CASSLFRGGANTDTQYF. The CDR3 DNA sequence: TGTGCCAGCAGTTTATTTCGCGGGGGGGCCAATACAGATACGCAGTATTTT.

This clone was picked up many times. The chain recombines TRBV7-3 with TRBJ2-3; 9 nucleotides match TRBD2. In germline, CDR1 is SGHTA, CDR2 FQGTGA. The CDR3 extends over 16 amino acids. J was trimmed by 1 base and V by 2 bases; bases with no gene match: 4. CDR3 residues: CASSLGSGGRTDTQYF. The CDR3 bases are TGTGCCAGCAGCTTAGGTAGCGGGGGACGCACAGATACGCAGTATTTT.

J is TRBJ1-1 and V is TRBV30, with D hard to call. V gave up 4 bases and J gave up 8 bases, with 17 bases separating them. The CDR3 is made up of 13 amino acids. The germline V gene encodes CDR1 GTSNPN and CDR2 SVGIG (reference sequence). In DNA form, the CDR3 reads TGTGCCTGGATGACGAGTTCGGGGTTAGAAGCTTTCTTT. Translating it yields CAWMTSSGLEAFF. Variable domain in full (rest from reference TRBV30 and TRBJ1-1): SQTIHQWPATLVQPVGSPLSLECTVEGTSNPNLYWYRQAAGRGLQLLFYSVGIGQISSEVPQNLSASRPQDRQFILSSKKLLLSDSGFYLCAWMTSSGLEAFFGQGTRLTVV.

The rearrangement joins TRBV11-2 to TRBJ2-2; 8 nucleotides agree with TRBD1. The CDR3 spans 15 residues. Germline values: CDR1 SGHAT, CDR2 FQNNGV. The trim removed 7 bases at V and 2 bases at J, leaving 6 bases unmatched. CDR3 sequence reads: CASKDREVNTGELFF. Written as DNA, the CDR3 is TGTGCCAGCAAGGACAGGGAGGTTAACACCGGGGAGCTGTTTTTT.

The table lists this clone with a count of one. V is TRBV27 and J is TRBJ2-7, with no clear D. V shed 5 bases and J shed 0 bases, with 17 bases lying between them. This CDR3 is built from 16 residues. Germline V gene lookup returns CDR1 MNHEY and CDR2 SMNVEV (reference sequence). CDR3 DNA sequence: TGTGCCAGCAGTCCCTCCCTAGGCCACAGCTCCTACGAGCAGTACTTC. Amino acid sequence: CASSPSLGHSSYEQYF.

V is TRBV28 and J is TRBJ2-3; D is perhaps TRBD1 (6 bases). This CDR3 has 14 amino acids. Trimming cost V 4 bases and J 7 bases, with 15 bases left between them. CDR1 and CDR2 (germline): MDHEN, SYDVKM. CDR3 bases: TGTGCCAGCAGTTCCGAGGACAGAAAGTATACGCAGTATTTT. It translates to CASSSEDRKYTQYF.

The genes are TRBV11-2 and TRBJ1-2; no definite D call. V dropped 4 bases and J dropped 4 bases, with 10 bases sitting between them. The CDR3 extends over 13 amino acids. CDR1 and CDR2 from the germline V gene are SGHAT and FQNNGV. The CDR3 DNA sequence: TGTGCCAGCAGCTCCGGGCGAGTCTATGGCTACACCTTC. This sequence encodes CASSSGRVYGYTF.

The J gene is TRBJ2-7, the V gene TRBV6-1, with D possibly being TRBD2 (6 bases). This CDR3 region has 16 residues. The germline V and J ends were trimmed by 2 bases and 2 bases, with 16 bases remaining between them. CDR1 is MNHNS, CDR2 SASEGT, per germline. The CDR3 spells CASSEWGQEGTYEQYF. The CDR3, as DNA: TGTGCCAGCAGTGAATGGGGCCAGGAGGGAACCTACGAGCAGTACTTC.

This chain links TRBV9 with TRBJ1-3; no firm D call. The V gene's germline CDR1 is SGDLS and CDR2 YYNGEE. Trimming cost V 5 bases and J 0 bases, with 9 bases left between them. This CDR3 contains 14 residues. This CDR3 is CASSGRSSGNTIYF. CDR3 bases: TGTGCCAGCAGTGGACGAAGCTCTGGAAACACCATATATTTT.

Note on this clone: The sample carries other DNA sequences with the same CDR3. The genes are TRBV2 and TRBJ2-7, with D possibly matching TRBD2 (6 bases). Per germline, CDR1 SNHLY and CDR2 FYNNEI. V dropped 4 bases and J dropped 0 bases, with 7 bases sitting between them. The CDR3 spans 13 residues. In DNA, the CDR3 is TGTGCCAGCAGTGGGCGGGGCTCCTACGAGCAGTACTTC. Translated, it gives CASSGRGSYEQYF.

The gene calls are TRBV7-9 and TRBJ1-6; 8 bases fit TRBD1. This CDR3 spans 16 amino acids. The J segment lost 3 bases and the V segment lost 4 bases, leaving 5 bases of the junction unmatched. Germline V CDR1 and CDR2: SEHNR, FQNEAQ (reference sequence). The CDR3 region has the DNA TGTGCCAGCAGCTCCTCCGGGACAGGCTATAATTCACCCCTCCACTTT. Encoded protein: CASSSSGTGYNSPLHF. Complete variable domain (other parts from reference TRBV7-9 and TRBJ1-6): DTGVSQNPRHKITKRGQNVTFRCDPISEHNRLYWYRQTLGQGPEFLTYFQNEAQLEKSRLLSDRFSAERPKGSFSTLEIQRTEQGDSAMYLCASSSSGTGYNSPLHFGNGTRLTVT.

The chain links TRBV27 to TRBJ1-6; possible D gene TRBD1, 5 bases. Germline CDR1 is MNHEY and CDR2 is SMNVEV (reference sequence). V was pared by 2 bases and J by 3 bases, with 8 bases between. The CDR3 sequence is 15 residues long. This CDR3 is CASSLRGVYNSPLHF. In nucleotides, the CDR3 is TGTGCCAGCAGTTTACGAGGGGTCTATAATTCACCCCTCCACTTT.

This chain joins TRBV25-1 and TRBJ2-4; 7 bases line up with TRBD1. The CDR3 covers 15 residues. V shed 8 bases and J 1 base; nucleotides not matched to a gene: 8. Germline V gene lookup returns CDR1 MGHDK and CDR2 SYGVNS. As DNA, the CDR3 is TGTGCCAGCCAACGTAGGGGGCCGGCCAAAAACATTCAGTACTTC. This translates into CASQRRGPAKNIQYF.

This chain joins TRBV18 and TRBJ1-1; 10 bases are a match to TRBD1. The CDR3 runs to 14 residues. The V gene end was trimmed by 4 bases and the J gene end by 10 bases; junction bases not matched to a gene: 9. Germline CDR1 is KGHSH and CDR2 is LQKENI. CDR3 loop: CASSQDRGDVGAFF. CDR3 DNA sequence: TGTGCCAGCTCACAGGACAGGGGGGACGTGGGAGCTTTCTTT.

This chain joins TRBV27 and TRBJ2-7, with D perhaps given as TRBD1 or TRBD2 (5 bases each). V lost 0 bases to trimming and J lost 5 bases, with 17 bases between them. The CDR3 is 16 residues long. Germline V gives CDR1 MNHEY, CDR2 SMNVEV (reference sequence). The chain's CDR3 is CASSLSLGTSDHEQYF. CDR3 in DNA: TGTGCCAGCAGTTTATCTCTCGGGACCAGCGACCACGAGCAGTACTTC.